This T cell receptor beta chain comes out of a study of cytomegalovirus exposure and HLA in healthy donors. About the study: Sequencing of some 190 million T cells in an earlier analysis found under 120 million unique TCR beta sequences. Whole-study results and caveats: For TCR beta chains, V- and J-gene trimming was later linked to a missense DCLRE1C variant.

V dropped 3 bases and J dropped 4; count of bases not matched to a gene: 7. The germline gives CDR1 SGHTA, CDR2 FQGTGA. The CDR3 sequence is 15 residues long. The study ran its PCR with 60 Vbeta and 13 Jbeta primers. Authors' analysis steps: A follow-up analysis tallied around 80 million unique TCR beta chains, 8.5 million to 14 million shared. Profiled with immunoSEQ multiplex PCR; TCRdb holds only in-frame clones, not every one. From that table come the V and J calls and clone size; the DNA was used to work out D and trimming. Of about 190,000 clones listed, more than 65% are singletons. Regarding this clone: Its antigen is not identified.

Sequenced input: PBMCs. The rearrangement uses TRBV7-3 and TRBJ2-5, with 8 bases that match TRBD2. This receptor was taken from a man aged 45 to 65 in good health and CMV-seronegative. This CDR3 reads CASSLAGGGLETQYF. CDR3 coding DNA: TGTGCCAGCAGCTTGGCGGGCGGGGGGTTAGAGACCCAGTACTTC. The full variable domain, its missing parts supplied by reference TRBV7-3 and TRBJ2-5, is GAGVSQTPSNKVTEKGKYVELRCDPISGHTALYWYRQSLGQGPEFLIYFQGTGAADDSGLPNDRFFAVRPEGSVSTLKIQRTERGDSAVYLCASSLAGGGLETQYFGPGTRLLVL.